These 10 T cell receptor beta chains originate from one sample sequenced in a study of response to subunit inactivated influenza vaccine. TCRdb reprocessed the RT-PCR reads via MiXCR and lists one record per CDR3 protein. The sample carries roughly 620,000 distinct CDR3 sequences, about 10% recorded once. These data were likewise used in another study, on T cells expressing NK-cell markers. From that report: UMIs were included in TCR beta cDNA generated by 5'RACE template switching.

The source material was PBMCs from blood, sampled on the day of vaccination. These receptors were taken from a man aged 45 to 65 who received an inactivated influenza vaccine.

This clonotype was detected only a few times. The J gene is TRBJ1-1, the V gene TRBV12-3 or TRBV12-4; TRBD1 is a possible D gene (6 bases). The CDR3 is made up of 13 amino acids. V was cut by 5 bases and J by 9 bases, with 16 bases left in between. The CDR3 is CASSLQTGRQAFF. The CDR3 bases are TGTGCCAGCAGTCTGCAAACAGGGAGGCAAGCTTTCTTT.

This clonotype was found a few times. This could be a read error, since a much larger clone is one nucleotide away. The chain employs TRBV7-6 and TRBJ2-1; 7 bases are shared with TRBD2. The junction had 5 bases not matched to a gene; V was cut back by 0 bases and J by 9 bases. From germline, CDR1 is SGHVS and CDR2 FNYEAQ. The CDR3 runs to 14 residues. In DNA form, the CDR3 reads TGTGCCAGCAGCTTAGCCGTTAGCGGGCGTGAGCAGTTCTTC. Translating it yields CASSLAVSGREQFF. Supplemented by reference TRBV7-6 and TRBJ2-1, the full variable domain reads GAGVSQSPRYKVTKRGQDVALRCDPISGHVSLYWYRQALGQGPEFLTYFNYEAQQDKSGLPNDRFSAERPEGSISTLTIQRTEQRDSAMYRCASSLAVSGREQFFGPGTRLTVL.

The rearrangement links TRBV7-2 to TRBJ2-1; D unresolved. The CDR3 is made up of 15 amino acids. V was pared by 1 base and J by 0 bases, with 7 bases between. CDR1 and CDR2 from the germline V gene are SGHTA and FQGNSA. The CDR3 is CASSLVASSYNEQFF. The CDR3 DNA reads TGTGCCAGCAGCTTAGTTGCGAGCTCCTACAATGAGCAGTTCTTC. Full variable domain (missing parts from reference TRBV7-2 and TRBJ2-1): GAGVSQSPSNKVTEKGKDVELRCDPISGHTALYWYRQSLGQGLEFLIYFQGNSAPDKSGLPSDRFSAERTGGSVSTLTIQRTQQEDSAVYLCASSLVASSYNEQFFGPGTRLTVL.

There are a few counts of this clonotype. The V and J genes are TRBV4-2 and TRBJ2-2; 13 bases match TRBD2. V lost 4 bases, J lost 2 bases, and 7 bases stayed unmatched. The CDR3 sequence is 18 residues long. Looked up from germline, CDR1 is LGHNA and CDR2 is YNFKEQ. The chain's CDR3 is CASSPGGLAGENTGELFF. The CDR3 region has the DNA TGTGCCAGCAGCCCGGGCGGACTAGCGGGGGAAAACACCGGGGAGCTGTTTTTT.

This clonotype was counted many times. The chain has TRBV6-4 and TRBJ2-1, with TRBD1 identical over 11 bases. V lost 3 bases, J lost 6 bases, and 4 bases stayed unmatched. CDR1 MRHNA and CDR2 SNTAGT come from the germline V gene. This CDR3 has 15 amino acids. CDR3 sequence (DNA): TGTGCCAGCAGTGAACGGGGACAGGGGGTCAATGAGCAGTTCTTC. It translates to CASSERGQGVNEQFF.

This clonotype has just a few counts. V gene TRBV5-6 combines with J gene TRBJ1-2; tentatively, D is TRBD1 (6 bases). CDR3 length: 14 residues. V dropped 7 bases and J dropped 4 bases, with 17 bases sitting between them. In germline, CDR1 is SGHDT, CDR2 YYEEEE. CDR3 sequence reads: CASRPMGGAYGYTF. The CDR3 DNA sequence: TGTGCCAGCCGCCCCATGGGGGGCGCCTATGGCTACACCTTC. Full variable domain (missing parts from reference TRBV5-6 and TRBJ1-2): DAGVTQSPTHLIKTRGQQVTLRCSPKSGHDTVSWYQQALGQGPQFIFQYYEEEERQRGNFPDRFSGHQFPNYSSELNVNALLLGDSALYLCASRPMGGAYGYTFGSGTRLTVV.

CDR3 DNA: TGTGCCAGCAGCCATCGGGGGCGCAGGACCTACAATGAGCAGTTCTTC. Translating gives CASSHRGRRTYNEQFF. The genes are TRBV6-2 or TRBV6-3 and TRBJ2-1; D possibly matches TRBD1 or TRBD2 (6 bases each). V lost 6 bases to trimming and J lost 2 bases, with 17 bases between them. Germline loops: CDR1 MNHEY, CDR2 SVGEGT. This CDR3 has 16 amino acids.

This chain links TRBV12-3 or TRBV12-4 with TRBJ1-1; D ambiguous. The V and J ends lost 7 bases and 0 bases respectively, with 9 bases between them. CDR3 size: 13 residues. The CDR3 DNA is TGTGCCAGCACCGCCGAATTGAACACTGAAGCTTTCTTT. Residues: CASTAELNTEAFF.

This clonotype was observed a handful of times. The V call is TRBV12-3 or TRBV12-4, the J call TRBJ2-2; 9 bases are a match to TRBD1. V lost 5 bases and J lost 4; bases outside the gene matches: 5. The CDR3 runs to 15 residues. The CDR3 sequence: CASSGDRAGTGELFF. In DNA form, the CDR3 reads TGTGCCAGCAGTGGGGACAGGGCAGGCACCGGGGAGCTGTTTTTT.

This clonotype was found a few times. The J gene is TRBJ1-1, the V gene TRBV5-1, with 8 nucleotides matching TRBD1. This CDR3 comprises 13 residues. In germline, CDR1 is SGHRS, CDR2 YFSETQ. V shed 7 bases, J shed 1 base, and the junction held 3 bases outside the gene matches. The chain's CDR3 is CASGQGQNTEAFF. The CDR3 DNA sequence: TGCGCCAGCGGACAGGGACAGAACACTGAAGCTTTCTTT.